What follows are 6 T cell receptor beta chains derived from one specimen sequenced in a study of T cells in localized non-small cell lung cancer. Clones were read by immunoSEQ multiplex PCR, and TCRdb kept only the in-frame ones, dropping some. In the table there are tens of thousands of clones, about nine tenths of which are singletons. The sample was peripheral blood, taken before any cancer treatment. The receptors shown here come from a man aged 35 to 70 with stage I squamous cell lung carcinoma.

Here the CDR3 reads CASSYSSSGANVLTF. Here the CDR3 DNA reads TGTGCCAGCAGTTATAGTTCCTCTGGGGCCAACGTCCTGACTTTC. The genes are TRBV25-1 and TRBJ2-6; D uncertain. The germline V and J ends were trimmed by 5 bases and 0 bases, with 8 bases remaining between them. Germline CDR1 MGHDK, CDR2 SYGVNS. CDR3 length: 15 amino acids.

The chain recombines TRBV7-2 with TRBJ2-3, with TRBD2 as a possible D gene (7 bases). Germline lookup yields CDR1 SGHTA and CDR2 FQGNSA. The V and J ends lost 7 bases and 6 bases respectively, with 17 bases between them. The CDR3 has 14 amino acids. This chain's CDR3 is CASNRGGPVDTQYF. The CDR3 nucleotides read TGTGCCAGCAATAGGGGGGGGCCAGTTGATACGCAGTATTTT.

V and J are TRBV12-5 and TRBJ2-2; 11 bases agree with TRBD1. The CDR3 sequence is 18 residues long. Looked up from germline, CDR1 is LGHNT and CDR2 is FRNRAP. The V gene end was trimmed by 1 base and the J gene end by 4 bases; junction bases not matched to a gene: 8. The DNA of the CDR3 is TGTGCTAGTGGTTTGGGCACAGCCGGGACAGGGGGCACCGGGGAGCTGTTTTTT. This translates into CASGLGTAGTGGTGELFF.

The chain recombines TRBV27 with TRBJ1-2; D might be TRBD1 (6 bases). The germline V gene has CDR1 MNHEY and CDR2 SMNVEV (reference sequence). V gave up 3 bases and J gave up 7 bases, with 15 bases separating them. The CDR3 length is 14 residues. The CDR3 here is CASSFLGADGGYTF. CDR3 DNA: TGTGCCAGCAGTTTTTTGGGGGCAGACGGTGGCTACACCTTC.

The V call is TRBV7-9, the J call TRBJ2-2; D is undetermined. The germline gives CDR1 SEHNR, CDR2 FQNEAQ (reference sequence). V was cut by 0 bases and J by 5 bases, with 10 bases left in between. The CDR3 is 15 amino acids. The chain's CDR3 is CASSLASAGTGELFF. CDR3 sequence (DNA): TGTGCCAGCAGCTTAGCGTCAGCAGGAACCGGGGAGCTGTTTTTT.

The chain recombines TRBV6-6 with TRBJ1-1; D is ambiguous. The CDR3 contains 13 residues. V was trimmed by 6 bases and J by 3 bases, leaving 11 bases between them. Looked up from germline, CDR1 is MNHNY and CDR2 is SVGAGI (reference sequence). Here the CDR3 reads CASSFRVDTEAFF. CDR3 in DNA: TGTGCCAGCAGCTTTAGGGTGGACACTGAAGCTTTCTTT.